The rows below give T cell receptor beta chains drawn from one sample of a study of blood T cell repertoires in COVID-19. Generated by immunoSEQ multiplex PCR, the TCRdb table keeps only in-frame clones and is missing some. The table records fewer than 200,000 clones, more than 65% of them present only once. The sequencing input was peripheral blood. These receptors were taken from a man between 65 and 85 years old with active or convalescent COVID-19. The CDR3 runs from the conserved cysteine through the conserved F or W. The D gene is left open where the match is weak. Some rows have no size entry. The others give once, few or many, or a class for an expanded clone.

j_gene: TRBJ2-3
d_gene: .
v_gene: TRBV5-8
abundance: few
CDR3aa: CASSPHTDTQYF
CDR3nt: TGTGCCAGCAGTCCCCACACAGATACGCAGTATTTT

j_gene: TRBJ1-3
d_gene: .
v_gene: TRBV3-1/TRBV3-2
abundance: few
CDR3aa: CASSDGQRSGNTIYF
CDR3nt: TGTGCCAGCAGCGACGGACAGCGCTCTGGAAACACCATATATTTT

j_gene: TRBJ1-4
d_gene: .
v_gene: TRBV5-5
abundance: .
CDR3aa: CASSLASGQRDEKLFF
CDR3nt: TGTGCCAGCAGCTTGGCCTCAGGACAGAGGGACGAAAAACTGTTTTTT

j_gene: TRBJ2-7
d_gene: .
v_gene: TRBV7-2
abundance: .
CDR3aa: CASSLGATDYEQYF
CDR3nt: TGTGCCAGCAGCTTAGGGGCCACCGACTACGAGCAGTACTTC

j_gene: TRBJ2-4
d_gene: .
v_gene: TRBV7-2
abundance: .
CDR3aa: CASSSALIQYF
CDR3nt: TGTGCCAGCAGCTCCGCGTTAATTCAGTACTTC

j_gene: TRBJ2-6
d_gene: .
v_gene: TRBV28
abundance: once
CDR3aa: CASSRQGIGANVLTF
CDR3nt: TGTGCCAGCAGCCGTCAGGGTATTGGGGCCAACGTCCTGACTTTC

j_gene: TRBJ1-6
d_gene: .
v_gene: TRBV6-5
abundance: .
CDR3aa: CASSLQGQGSPLHF
CDR3nt: TGTGCCAGCAGTCTCCAGGGTCAAGGTTCACCCCTCCACTTT

j_gene: TRBJ1-5
d_gene: .
v_gene: TRBV30
abundance: .
CDR3aa: CAWSLRQFNQPQHF
CDR3nt: TGTGCCTGGAGTCTGCGACAGTTCAATCAGCCCCAGCATTTT

j_gene: TRBJ2-4
d_gene: TRBD1
v_gene: TRBV27
abundance: .
CDR3aa: CASSPQGALRTKNIQYF
CDR3nt: TGTGCCAGCAGTCCACAGGGGGCTTTAAGGACCAAAAACATTCAGTACTTC

j_gene: TRBJ1-6
d_gene: .
v_gene: TRBV14
abundance: .
CDR3aa: CASSQSIGSPLHF
CDR3nt: TGTGCCAGCAGCCAATCTATTGGTTCACCCCTCCACTTT

j_gene: TRBJ2-7
d_gene: .
v_gene: TRBV19
abundance: .
CDR3aa: CASSISILGGPYEQYF
CDR3nt: TGTGCCAGTAGTATTTCGATCTTAGGCGGGCCCTACGAGCAGTACTTC

j_gene: TRBJ1-1
d_gene: .
v_gene: TRBV5-6
abundance: .
CDR3aa: CASSIDTEAFF
CDR3nt: TGTGCCAGCAGCATAGACACTGAAGCTTTCTTT

j_gene: TRBJ1-3
d_gene: .
v_gene: TRBV6-5
abundance: .
CDR3aa: CASSYSDRSPGNTIYF
CDR3nt: TGTGCCAGCAGTTACTCCGACAGGAGCCCTGGAAACACCATATATTTT

j_gene: TRBJ2-2
d_gene: TRBD2
v_gene: TRBV7-9
abundance: .
CDR3aa: CASSLLAGAGELFF
CDR3nt: TGTGCCAGCAGCCTCTTAGCGGGAGCCGGGGAGCTGTTTTTT

j_gene: TRBJ2-1
d_gene: TRBD2
v_gene: TRBV4-1
abundance: once
CDR3aa: CASSQARAGGPQNEQFF
CDR3nt: TGCGCCAGCAGCCAAGCTCGAGCGGGAGGGCCGCAGAATGAGCAGTTCTTC

j_gene: TRBJ1-2
d_gene: .
v_gene: TRBV3-1/TRBV3-2
abundance: once
CDR3aa: CASSRVGGHGYTF
CDR3nt: TGTGCCAGCAGCCGGGTCGGGGGGCACGGCTACACCTTC

j_gene: TRBJ1-2
d_gene: TRBD1
v_gene: TRBV27
abundance: .
CDR3aa: CASKWTGPNYGYTF
CDR3nt: TGTGCCAGCAAGTGGACAGGGCCTAACTATGGCTACACCTTC

j_gene: TRBJ2-7
d_gene: .
v_gene: TRBV5-1
abundance: .
CDR3aa: CASSLEDSYEQYF
CDR3nt: TGCGCCAGCAGCTTGGAAGACAGCTACGAGCAGTACTTC

j_gene: TRBJ2-5
d_gene: TRBD1
v_gene: TRBV29-1
abundance: .
CDR3aa: CSGALGQGAGETQYF
CDR3nt: TGCAGCGGGGCCCTGGGACAGGGGGCTGGAGAGACCCAGTACTTC

j_gene: TRBJ2-2
d_gene: TRBD2
v_gene: TRBV5-4
abundance: .
CDR3aa: CASSPSGTSGTRNTGELFF
CDR3nt: TGTGCCAGCAGCCCATCCGGGACTAGTGGTACTCGGAACACCGGGGAGCTGTTTTTT

j_gene: TRBJ2-5
d_gene: TRBD1
v_gene: TRBV19
abundance: .
CDR3aa: CASSPGTVYLETQYF
CDR3nt: TGTGCCAGTAGTCCCGGGACAGTTTATCTAGAGACCCAGTACTTC

j_gene: TRBJ2-7
d_gene: .
v_gene: TRBV28
abundance: .
CDR3aa: CASSLGGLSTPYEQYF
CDR3nt: TGTGCCAGCAGTTTAGGCGGACTATCGACCCCCTACGAGCAGTACTTC

j_gene: TRBJ1-1
d_gene: .
v_gene: TRBV6-5
abundance: .
CDR3aa: CASSYSRWGGNTEAFF
CDR3nt: TGTGCCAGCAGTTACTCCCGCTGGGGGGGAAACACTGAAGCTTTCTTT

j_gene: TRBJ2-7
d_gene: TRBD1
v_gene: TRBV27
abundance: .
CDR3aa: CASSLSGQPYEQYF
CDR3nt: TGTGCCAGCAGTTTATCGGGACAGCCCTACGAGCAGTACTTC

j_gene: TRBJ1-2
d_gene: TRBD1
v_gene: TRBV28
abundance: .
CDR3aa: CASSSGQIYGYTF
CDR3nt: TGTGCCAGCAGTTCGGGACAGATCTATGGCTACACCTTC

j_gene: TRBJ2-3
d_gene: TRBD1
v_gene: TRBV2
abundance: .
CDR3aa: CASSRDRVDTQYF
CDR3nt: TGTGCCAGCAGTAGAGACAGGGTTGATACGCAGTATTTT

j_gene: TRBJ1-2
d_gene: TRBD1
v_gene: TRBV28
abundance: .
CDR3aa: CASSLPFDRGLAGYTF
CDR3nt: TGTGCCAGCAGTTTACCCTTCGACAGGGGCTTAGCAGGCTACACCTTC

j_gene: TRBJ1-6
d_gene: .
v_gene: TRBV7-2
abundance: .
CDR3aa: CASSLYRASSSYNSPLHF
CDR3nt: TGTGCCAGCAGCTTATATCGTGCATCCAGCTCCTATAATTCACCCCTCCACTTT

j_gene: TRBJ1-2
d_gene: .
v_gene: TRBV28
abundance: once
CDR3aa: CASSFQDHGYTF
CDR3nt: TGTGCCAGCAGTTTCCAGGATCATGGCTACACCTTC

j_gene: TRBJ2-3
d_gene: .
v_gene: TRBV6-1
abundance: .
CDR3aa: CASSEAPSPDTQYF
CDR3nt: TGTGCCAGCAGTGAAGCTCCTAGCCCAGATACGCAGTATTTT

j_gene: TRBJ2-5
d_gene: TRBD1
v_gene: TRBV9
abundance: once
CDR3aa: CASSVEEQGGETQYF
CDR3nt: TGTGCCAGCAGCGTAGAGGAACAGGGGGGAGAGACCCAGTACTTC

j_gene: TRBJ1-1
d_gene: .
v_gene: TRBV5-4
abundance: .
CDR3aa: CASSLGGPGTEAFF
CDR3nt: TGTGCCAGCAGCTTGGGGGGGCCTGGTACTGAAGCTTTCTTT

j_gene: TRBJ1-2
d_gene: .
v_gene: TRBV5-6
abundance: .
CDR3aa: CASSFQGQPLNGYTF
CDR3nt: TGTGCCAGCAGCTTTCAAGGACAGCCCCTTAATGGCTACACCTTC

j_gene: TRBJ2-1
d_gene: .
v_gene: TRBV5-8
abundance: few
CDR3aa: CASSLDRVSNEQFF
CDR3nt: TGTGCCAGCAGCTTGGACAGGGTCTCCAATGAGCAGTTCTTC

j_gene: TRBJ1-4
d_gene: .
v_gene: TRBV19
abundance: once
CDR3aa: CASSIGRGATNEKLFF
CDR3nt: TGTGCCAGTAGTATAGGCCGCGGGGCAACTAATGAAAAACTGTTTTTT

j_gene: TRBJ1-6
d_gene: .
v_gene: TRBV30
abundance: .
CDR3aa: CAWSRNLGLGNSPLHF
CDR3nt: TGTGCCTGGAGTCGAAATCTAGGACTGGGTAATTCACCCCTCCACTTT

j_gene: TRBJ2-7
d_gene: TRBD2
v_gene: TRBV6-5
abundance: .
CDR3aa: CASSRLAGGPYEQYF
CDR3nt: TGTGCCAGCAGTCGACTAGCGGGAGGGCCGTACGAGCAGTACTTC

j_gene: TRBJ2-7
d_gene: .
v_gene: TRBV21-1
abundance: .
CDR3aa: CASSKEVAGGQYEQYF
CDR3nt: TGTGCCAGCAGCAAAGAGGTAGCGGGAGGGCAATACGAGCAGTACTTC

j_gene: TRBJ1-5
d_gene: .
v_gene: TRBV7-2
abundance: .
CDR3aa: CASSVEGGQPQHF
CDR3nt: TGTGCCAGCAGCGTGGAGGGCGGTCAGCCCCAGCATTTT

j_gene: TRBJ1-1
d_gene: .
v_gene: TRBV10-2
abundance: .
CDR3aa: CASSEWKTQNTEAFF
CDR3nt: TGCGCCAGCAGTGAGTGGAAGACACAGAACACTGAAGCTTTCTTT

j_gene: TRBJ2-2
d_gene: TRBD2
v_gene: TRBV5-4
abundance: .
CDR3aa: CASSLAGLAGVTGELFF
CDR3nt: TGTGCCAGCAGCTTGGCCGGACTAGCGGGGGTCACCGGGGAGCTGTTTTTT

j_gene: TRBJ2-2
d_gene: TRBD1
v_gene: TRBV23-1
abundance: .
CDR3aa: CASSQSDRDVANTGELFF
CDR3nt: TGCGCCAGCAGTCAATCAGACAGGGATGTGGCGAACACCGGGGAGCTGTTTTTT

j_gene: TRBJ2-7
d_gene: .
v_gene: TRBV11-2
abundance: .
CDR3aa: CASSFSYEQYF
CDR3nt: TGTGCCAGCAGCTTCAGCTACGAGCAGTACTTC

j_gene: TRBJ1-1
d_gene: .
v_gene: TRBV18
abundance: .
CDR3aa: CASSPLTGSTTEAFF
CDR3nt: TGTGCCAGCTCACCGTTGACGGGGAGTACCACTGAAGCTTTCTTT

j_gene: TRBJ2-1
d_gene: .
v_gene: TRBV6-5
abundance: .
CDR3aa: CASRNNRDEQFF
CDR3nt: TGTGCCAGCAGGAACAATCGGGATGAGCAGTTCTTC

j_gene: TRBJ2-3
d_gene: TRBD2
v_gene: TRBV24-1
abundance: .
CDR3aa: CATSGGRTSGTDTQYF
CDR3nt: TGTGCCACCAGTGGGGGCAGGACTAGCGGCACAGATACGCAGTATTTT

j_gene: TRBJ1-2
d_gene: TRBD1
v_gene: TRBV2
abundance: .
CDR3aa: CASSLAGTVRYGGYTF
CDR3nt: TGTGCCAGCAGCCTCGCCGGGACAGTTCGATATGGGGGCTACACCTTC

j_gene: TRBJ1-5
d_gene: .
v_gene: TRBV24-1
abundance: .
CDR3aa: CATSDPGDQPQHF
CDR3nt: TGTGCCACCAGTGACCCAGGGGATCAGCCCCAGCATTTT

j_gene: TRBJ1-4
d_gene: .
v_gene: TRBV5-1
abundance: .
CDR3aa: CASSSQAGGENEKLFF
CDR3nt: TGCGCCAGCAGCTCCCAAGCTGGGGGGGAGAATGAAAAACTGTTTTTT

j_gene: TRBJ2-7
d_gene: .
v_gene: TRBV18
abundance: .
CDR3aa: CASSPNRNEQYF
CDR3nt: TGTGCCAGCTCACCCAACAGGAACGAGCAGTACTTC

j_gene: TRBJ2-7
d_gene: .
v_gene: TRBV28
abundance: .
CDR3aa: CASSSTSLEQYF
CDR3nt: TGTGCCAGCAGTTCTACTAGTCTCGAGCAGTACTTC

j_gene: TRBJ1-2
d_gene: .
v_gene: TRBV9
abundance: .
CDR3aa: CASSVVGAWGYTF
CDR3nt: TGTGCCAGCAGCGTAGTCGGAGCCTGGGGCTACACCTTC

j_gene: TRBJ2-3
d_gene: TRBD2
v_gene: TRBV2
abundance: .
CDR3aa: CASSAGLAGASDTQYF
CDR3nt: TGTGCCAGCAGTGCCGGACTAGCGGGAGCCTCAGATACGCAGTATTTT

j_gene: TRBJ2-2
d_gene: TRBD2
v_gene: TRBV25-1
abundance: .
CDR3aa: CASSPSGGDTGELFF
CDR3nt: TGTGCCAGCAGTCCTAGCGGGGGGGACACCGGGGAGCTGTTTTTT